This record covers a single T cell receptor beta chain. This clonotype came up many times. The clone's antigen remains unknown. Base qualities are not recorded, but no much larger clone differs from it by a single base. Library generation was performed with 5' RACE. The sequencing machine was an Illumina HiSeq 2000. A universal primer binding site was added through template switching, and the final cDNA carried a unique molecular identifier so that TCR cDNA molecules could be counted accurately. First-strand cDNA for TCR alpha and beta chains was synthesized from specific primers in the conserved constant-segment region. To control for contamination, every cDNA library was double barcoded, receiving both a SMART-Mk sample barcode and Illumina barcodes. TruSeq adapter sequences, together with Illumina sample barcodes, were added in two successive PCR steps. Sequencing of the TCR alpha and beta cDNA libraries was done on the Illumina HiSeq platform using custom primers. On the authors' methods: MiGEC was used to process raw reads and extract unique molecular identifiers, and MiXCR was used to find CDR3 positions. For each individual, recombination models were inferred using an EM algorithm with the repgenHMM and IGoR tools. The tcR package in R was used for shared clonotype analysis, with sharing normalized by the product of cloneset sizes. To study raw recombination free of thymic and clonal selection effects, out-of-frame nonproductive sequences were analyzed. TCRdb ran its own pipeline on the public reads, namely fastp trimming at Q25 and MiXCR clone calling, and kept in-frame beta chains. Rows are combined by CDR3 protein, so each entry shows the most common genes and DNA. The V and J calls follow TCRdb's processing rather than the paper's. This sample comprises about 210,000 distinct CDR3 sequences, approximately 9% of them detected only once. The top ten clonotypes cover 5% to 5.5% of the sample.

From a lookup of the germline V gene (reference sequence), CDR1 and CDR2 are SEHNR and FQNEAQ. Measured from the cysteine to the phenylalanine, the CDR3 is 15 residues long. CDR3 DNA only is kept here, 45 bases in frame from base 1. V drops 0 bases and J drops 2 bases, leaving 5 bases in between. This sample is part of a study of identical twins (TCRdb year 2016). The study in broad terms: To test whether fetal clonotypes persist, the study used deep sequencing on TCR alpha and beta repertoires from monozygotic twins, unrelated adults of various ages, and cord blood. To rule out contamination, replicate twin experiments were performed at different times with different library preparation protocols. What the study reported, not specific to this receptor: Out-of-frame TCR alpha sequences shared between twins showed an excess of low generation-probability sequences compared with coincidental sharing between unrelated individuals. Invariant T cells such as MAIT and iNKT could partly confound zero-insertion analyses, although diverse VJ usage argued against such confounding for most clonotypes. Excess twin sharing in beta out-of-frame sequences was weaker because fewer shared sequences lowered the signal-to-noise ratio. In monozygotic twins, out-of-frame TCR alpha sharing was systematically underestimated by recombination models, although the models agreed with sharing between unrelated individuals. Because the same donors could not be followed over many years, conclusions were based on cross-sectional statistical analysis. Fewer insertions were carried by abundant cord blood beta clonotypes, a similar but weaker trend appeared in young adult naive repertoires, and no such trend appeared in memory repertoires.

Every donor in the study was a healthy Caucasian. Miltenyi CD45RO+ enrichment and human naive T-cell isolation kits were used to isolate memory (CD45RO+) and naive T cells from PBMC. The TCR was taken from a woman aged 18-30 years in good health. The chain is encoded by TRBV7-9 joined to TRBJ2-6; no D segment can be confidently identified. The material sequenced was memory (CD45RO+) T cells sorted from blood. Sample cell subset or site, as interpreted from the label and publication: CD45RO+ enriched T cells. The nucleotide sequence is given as TGTGCCAGCAGCTTAGCGCTACCTGGGGCCAACGTCCTGACTTTC. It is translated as CASSLALPGANVLTF.